Listed here are 10 T cell receptor beta chains from one sample, sequenced in a study of T-cell memory formation after mild COVID-19. TCRdb re-called the 5' RACE reads through MiXCR, storing one row per CDR3 protein. The sample lists about 110,000 distinct CDR3 sequences, around 12% seen once, with 27% in the top ten. Sequencing was done on a sample of PBMCs or a T cell subset sorted from them (not recorded which). Receptor source: an adult woman who had mild COVID-19 (a few samples of this study predate the infection). Cell type and time point are not known.

This clonotype was observed a handful of times. The genes are TRBV4-2 and TRBJ1-2; the D gene is possibly TRBD1 (6 bases). The CDR3 is 19 residues long. CDR1 is LGHNA, CDR2 YNFKEQ, per germline. Trimming took off 0 bases at V and 0 bases at J, with 20 bases between the two ends. The CDR3 bases are TGTGCCAGCAGCCAAGATCTCCTGGGGGCGCCTTCAGCTAACTATGGCTACACCTTC. Translating it yields CASSQDLLGAPSANYGYTF.

This clonotype was observed a few times. The genes are TRBV27 and TRBJ1-2, with a tentative D call TRBD1 (5 bases). Trimming cost V 4 bases and J 4 bases, with 10 bases left between them. CDR3 length: 13 amino acids. CDR1 is MNHEY and CDR2 is SMNVEV in the germline V gene (reference sequence). The CDR3 spells CASSSTVFYGYTF. The CDR3 region has the DNA TGTGCCAGCAGTTCGACAGTCTTCTATGGCTACACCTTC.

This clonotype was counted a few times. The chain recombines TRBV6-1 with TRBJ2-5; 10 nucleotides match TRBD2. J lost 5 bases, V lost 2 bases, and 14 bases had no gene match. This CDR3 is 18 amino acids long. Germline V gene lookup returns CDR1 MNHNS and CDR2 SASEGT. The CDR3 region is CASSERVASGGRRETQYF. CDR3 DNA sequence: TGTGCCAGCAGTGAACGGGTGGCTAGCGGGGGTCGTAGGGAGACCCAGTACTTC.

The chain combines TRBV7-9 with TRBJ2-7; no definite D call. V lost 3 bases to trimming and J lost 6 bases, with 9 bases between them. The germline V gene encodes CDR1 SEHNR and CDR2 FQNEAQ (reference sequence). The CDR3 loop spans 12 amino acids. In nucleotides, the CDR3 is TGTGCCAGCAGCTTTGCAGGTCTCGAGCAGTACTTC. The encoded protein is CASSFAGLEQYF. The whole variable domain, remainder taken from reference TRBV7-9 and TRBJ2-7, is DTGVSQNPRHKITKRGQNVTFRCDPISEHNRLYWYRQTLGQGPEFLTYFQNEAQLEKSRLLSDRFSAERPKGSFSTLEIQRTEQGDSAMYLCASSFAGLEQYFGPGTRLTVT.

V gene TRBV5-1 combines with J gene TRBJ2-3; 8 bases are shared with TRBD2. With V trimmed by 6 bases and J by 5 bases, 8 bases remained unmatched. CDR1 SGHRS and CDR2 YFSETQ come from the germline V gene. The CDR3 has 14 amino acids. CDR3 bases: TGCGCCAGCATGACCAGCGGGGGTGGAGATACGCAGTATTTT. Its protein product is CASMTSGGGDTQYF.

The table lists this clonotype with a few counts. V and J are TRBV21-1 and TRBJ2-3; the table names TRBD2, a call not compared with the DNA. TRBV21-1 is described as a pseudogene. The CDR3 is 18 residues long. CDR3 residues: CASSQSGGIRVVADTQYF. CDR3 nucleotides: TGTGCCAGCAGCCAAAGTGGCGGGATCCGGGTAGTAGCAGATACGCAGTATTTT.

This clonotype was found a few times. The chain employs TRBV7-9 and TRBJ2-7; D possibly corresponds to TRBD2 (5 bases). Trimming took off 5 bases at V and 0 bases at J, with 11 bases between the two ends. Germline loops: CDR1 SEHNR, CDR2 FQNEAQ (reference sequence). The length of the CDR3 is 14 residues. The CDR3 protein is CASSRRRDSYEQYF. CDR3 nucleotides: TGTGCCAGCAGCCGCAGACGGGACTCCTACGAGCAGTACTTC.

This clonotype was found a few times. The V gene is TRBV5-5, the J gene TRBJ2-7, with no clear D. The germline V gene encodes CDR1 SGHKS and CDR2 YYEKEE (reference sequence). Trimming shortened V by 0 bases and J by 0 bases, and 7 bases separated the two germline ends. CDR3 length equals 14 residues. CDR3 nucleotides: TGTGCCAGCAGCTTGGCCAGCACCTCCTACGAGCAGTACTTC. Protein sequence: CASSLASTSYEQYF.

This chain links TRBV3-1 with TRBJ2-5; tentative D call: TRBD2 (5 bases). Germline CDR1 is LGHDT and CDR2 is YNNKEL (reference sequence). This CDR3 comprises 15 residues. Trimming took off 7 bases at V and 1 base at J, with 16 bases between the two ends. CDR3 region: CASTGGMAVQETQYF. The CDR3, as DNA: TGTGCCAGCACCGGAGGAATGGCGGTCCAAGAGACCCAGTACTTC.

This clonotype was picked up many times. This rearrangement joins TRBV10-3 to TRBJ2-1, with 7 positions matching TRBD1. J gave up 4 bases and V 0 bases, and 3 bases lay outside the gene matches. Germline V gene sequence: CDR1 ENHRY, CDR2 SYGVKD. This CDR3 spans 15 amino acids. The CDR3 here is CAISESGTDYNEQFF. The CDR3, as DNA: TGTGCCATCAGTGAGTCGGGGACAGATTACAATGAGCAGTTCTTC.